The 25 T cell receptor beta chains below were found in one sample sequenced in a study of T-cell memory formation after mild COVID-19. TCRdb called the 5' RACE reads again in MiXCR, with one record for every CDR3 protein. There are roughly 190,000 distinct CDR3 sequences in the sample; around 20% occur only once, and approximately 2.4% lies in the top ten. Sequencing input: PBMCs or a T cell subset sorted from them (not recorded which). Every receptor here comes from an adult woman who had mild COVID-19 (a few samples of this study predate the infection). Cell type and time point are not known.

This clonotype was detected only a few times. V and J are TRBV11-2 and TRBJ1-4; no reliable D call. The CDR3 runs 14 residues. Trimming shortened V by 1 base and J by 6 bases, and 9 bases separated the two germline ends. Germline V gene lookup returns CDR1 SGHAT and CDR2 FQNNGV. CDR3 nucleotide sequence: TGTGCCAGCAGCTTAGTGGGTGGATATGAAAAACTGTTTTTT. Amino acid sequence: CASSLVGGYEKLFF.

In this sample, this clonotype turned up a few times. The chain links TRBV9 to TRBJ1-1, with D possibly TRBD1 on 5 matching bases. CDR3 size: 16 residues. The germline gives CDR1 SGDLS, CDR2 YYNGEE. The V end lost 0 bases, the J end lost 3 bases, and 15 bases lay between the germline ends. CDR3 loop: CASSVGVRVGDTEAFF. The DNA of the CDR3 is TGTGCCAGCAGCGTAGGGGTCAGGGTGGGTGACACTGAAGCTTTCTTT.

This clonotype was recorded at least ten times. This chain connects TRBV3-1 to TRBJ2-7; D may be TRBD1 (6 bases). The CDR3 totals 12 residues. V was cut by 4 bases and J by 6 bases, with 10 bases left in between. CDR1 and CDR2 from the germline V gene are LGHDT and YNNKEL (reference sequence). The CDR3 reads CASSRGGVEQYF. Written as DNA, the CDR3 is TGTGCCAGCAGCCGAGGGGGAGTCGAGCAGTACTTC.

This clonotype was observed a few times. The chain uses TRBV11-2 and TRBJ2-3, with 11 bases that match TRBD2. Trimming at V came to 4 bases and at J to 6 bases, leaving 6 bases not matched to a gene. The CDR3 runs to 15 residues. CDR1 SGHAT and CDR2 FQNNGV come from the germline V gene. This CDR3 reads CASSSFSGRVDTQYF. The DNA of the CDR3 is TGTGCCAGCAGCTCCTTTAGCGGGAGGGTGGATACGCAGTATTTT.

This clonotype was recorded many times. The V call is TRBV5-1, the J call TRBJ2-1; perhaps TRBD2 as D (6 bases). CDR1 is SGHRS and CDR2 is YFSETQ in the germline V gene. The length of the CDR3 is 15 residues. V was cut by 0 bases and J by 7 bases, with 14 bases left in between. The CDR3 protein is CASSLAGGGQNEQFF. The CDR3 DNA reads as TGCGCCAGCAGCTTGGCCGGGGGAGGTCAGAATGAGCAGTTCTTC.

V is TRBV5-1 and J is TRBJ1-1; maybe TRBD1 (6 bases). This CDR3 is built from 14 residues. Germline V gene sequence: CDR1 SGHRS, CDR2 YFSETQ. V lost 5 bases and J lost 0, with 11 bases in between. In nucleotides, the CDR3 is TGCGCCAGCAGACAGGGACACCTGAACACTGAAGCTTTCTTT. It translates to CASRQGHLNTEAFF.

CDR3 sequence (DNA): TGTGCCAGCAGCCCAGAGAGCGGGGGGGCGCAGTATTTT. The encoded protein is CASSPESGGAQYF. V usage is TRBV7-3 and J usage is TRBJ2-3; 10 bases fit TRBD2. The CDR3 has 13 amino acids. CDR1 SGHTA and CDR2 FQGTGA come from the germline V gene. The J segment lost 10 bases and the V segment lost 5 bases, leaving 6 bases of the junction unmatched. Based on the CDR3 plus reference TRBV7-3 and TRBJ2-3, the full variable domain is GAGVSQTPSNKVTEKGKYVELRCDPISGHTALYWYRQSLGQGPEFLIYFQGTGAADDSGLPNDRFFAVRPEGSVSTLKIQRTERGDSAVYLCASSPESGGAQYFGPGTRLTVL.

J is TRBJ1-1 and V is TRBV12-3 or TRBV12-4, with TRBD1 identical over 8 bases. J was trimmed by 0 bases and V by 3 bases; bases with no gene match: 3. The CDR3 has 15 residues. CDR3 coding DNA: TGTGCCAGCAGTTTCCGGACAGGGCTGAACACTGAAGCTTTCTTT. Translated: CASSFRTGLNTEAFF.

This clonotype was counted only a few times. Germline and junction disagree at one end, which may indicate a read error. CDR3 in amino acids: CASSLHHAMGIEQFF. Written as DNA, the CDR3 is TGTGCTAGCAGCTTACACCATGCGATGGGTATTGAGCAGTTCTTC. The chain has TRBV7-7 and TRBJ2-1; D is unresolved. CDR1 and CDR2 (germline): SSHAT, FNYEAQ (reference sequence). The CDR3 spans 15 residues.

This chain connects TRBV7-6 to TRBJ1-3, with TRBD1 matching 8 bases. The germline gives CDR1 SGHVS, CDR2 FNYEAQ. Germline trimming cut 5 bases from V and 2 bases from J; bases unmatched to any gene: 11. This CDR3 contains 17 residues. CDR3: CASSVDPQGAAGNTIYF. CDR3 nucleotide sequence: TGTGCCAGCAGCGTCGACCCCCAGGGGGCGGCTGGAAACACCATATATTTT.

V gene TRBV9 combines with J gene TRBJ1-4; TRBD1 agrees at 7 bases. Losses at the gene ends were 0 bases for V and 7 bases for J; bases not matched to a gene: 3. The CDR3 runs 14 residues. Germline CDR1 is SGDLS and CDR2 is YYNGEE. CDR3 DNA: TGTGCCAGCAGCGTAGGACAGGGCGCTGAAAAACTGTTTTTT. This gives the protein CASSVGQGAEKLFF.

This clonotype turned up a few times. In DNA form, the CDR3 reads TGTGCCTGGTGGACAATCGACAGGACCCATGAGCAGTTCTTC. It codes for CAWWTIDRTHEQFF. J is TRBJ2-1 and V is TRBV30; tentatively, D is TRBD1 (6 bases). This CDR3 spans 14 amino acids. Germline-derived CDR1 and CDR2 are GTSNPN and SVGIG (reference sequence). The V gene lost 5 bases and the J gene lost 8 bases, with 19 bases spanning the gap.

This sequence joins TRBV12-3 or TRBV12-4 and TRBJ2-5, with unresolved D. The V gene lost 2 bases and the J gene lost 4 bases, with 8 bases spanning the gap. The CDR3 sequence is 13 residues long. CDR3: CASSLIGPETQYF. DNA of the CDR3: TGTGCCAGCAGTTTAATAGGGCCAGAGACCCAGTACTTC.

V is TRBV30 and J is TRBJ2-2, with D unclear. Germline values: CDR1 GTSNPN, CDR2 SVGIG (reference sequence). V was shortened by 0 bases and J by 1 base, with 6 bases between the two germline ends. The CDR3 loop spans 14 amino acids. The CDR3 loop is CAWSVLRNTGELFF. CDR3 DNA: TGTGCCTGGAGTGTACTTCGGAACACCGGGGAGCTGTTTTTT.

The chain employs TRBV7-3 and TRBJ2-1; tentative D call: TRBD2 (5 bases). CDR1 and CDR2 (germline): SGHTA, FQGTGA. This CDR3 is 18 amino acids long. Trimming shortened V by 2 bases and J by 1 base, and 18 bases separated the two germline ends. CDR3 amino acids: CASSLVSFGVDSYNEQFF. CDR3 nucleotides: TGTGCCAGCAGCTTAGTTTCCTTCGGGGTTGATTCCTACAATGAGCAGTTCTTC.

Only a few counts were recorded for this clonotype. This rearrangement joins TRBV12-3 or TRBV12-4 to TRBJ1-5, with a weak D call TRBD1 (5 bases). There are 14 residues in the CDR3. Trimming shortened V by 4 bases and J by 2 bases, and 9 bases separated the two germline ends. As DNA, the CDR3 is TGTGCCAGCAGTTCAGGGACTCGCAATCAGCCCCAGCATTTT. Its protein product is CASSSGTRNQPQHF.

This clonotype was detected ten times or more. The chain couples TRBV20-1 to TRBJ2-3; 8 nucleotides match TRBD2. Germline CDR1 is DFQATT and CDR2 is SNEGSKA (reference sequence). This CDR3 is built from 15 residues. Trimming cost V 0 bases and J 2 bases; bases outside gene matches: 4. The CDR3 loop is CSARDRGGYTDTQYF. The CDR3 nucleotides are TGCAGTGCTAGAGATCGGGGGGGATACACAGATACGCAGTATTTT.

J is TRBJ1-2 and V is TRBV4-1; D is ambiguous. CDR3 length: 16 amino acids. Germline V gene sequence: CDR1 MGHRA, CDR2 YSYEKL. Trimming shortened V by 2 bases and J by 5 bases, and 18 bases separated the two germline ends. CDR3 sequence (DNA): TGCGCCAGCAGCCAACCGGCCCGCCGGTTAGGGTATGGCTACACCTTC. This sequence encodes CASSQPARRLGYGYTF.

This clonotype appeared many times. The chain has TRBV12-3 or TRBV12-4 and TRBJ2-7, with TRBD2 as a possible D gene (5 bases). This CDR3 spans 16 amino acids. V shed 2 bases and J shed 2 bases, with 16 bases lying between them. The CDR3 DNA sequence: TGTGCCAGCAGTTTAAAGCGGCCGAAGGACCCCTACGAGCAGTACTTC. This translates into CASSLKRPKDPYEQYF.

This clonotype has just a few counts. The chain links TRBV7-3 to TRBJ2-3; 11 bases agree with TRBD2. The CDR3 consists of 19 residues. CDR1 and CDR2 from the germline V gene are SGHTA and FQGTGA. J was trimmed by 3 bases and V by 0 bases; bases with no gene match: 11. The CDR3 protein is CASSLTGPTSGVSTDTQYF. CDR3 in DNA: TGTGCCAGCAGCTTAACGGGCCCGACTAGCGGGGTATCAACAGATACGCAGTATTTT.

This clonotype was observed a few times. The CDR3, as DNA: TGCAGTGCCCACCGCCCTGGGGCCAACGTCCTGACTTTC. It translates to CSAHRPGANVLTF. V is TRBV20-1 and J is TRBJ2-6, with unresolved D. Germline loops: CDR1 DFQATT, CDR2 SNEGSKA (reference sequence). The CDR3 has 13 residues. V lost 6 bases and J lost 2, with 8 bases in between.

This sequence joins TRBV21-1 and TRBJ1-6. TRBV21-1 constitutes a pseudogene. The CDR3 runs 15 residues. CDR3 coding DNA: TGTGCCAGCCCGCTGGGTTTCCCGAGGGCTTCACCCCTCCACTTT. Translating gives CASPLGFPRASPLHF.

This clonotype was detected only a few times. V is TRBV14 and J is TRBJ1-2; unclear D gene. This CDR3 has 15 amino acids. V lost 3 bases, J lost 5 bases, and 16 bases lay in between. Germline V gives CDR1 SGHDN, CDR2 FVKESK. CDR3 protein: CASSHNSAGGYGYTF. The CDR3 bases are TGTGCCAGCAGCCATAATTCGGCCGGTGGGTATGGCTACACCTTC.

This rearrangement joins TRBV30 to TRBJ1-1; D possibly corresponds to TRBD1 (5 bases). Germline-derived CDR1 and CDR2 are GTSNPN and SVGIG (reference sequence). The V end lost 2 bases, the J end lost 5 bases, and 24 bases lay between the germline ends. The CDR3 has 17 amino acids. The CDR3 region is CAWSPRRGRSVRTEAFF. The CDR3 DNA reads as TGTGCCTGGAGTCCCAGGCGGGGCCGGAGTGTTAGGACTGAAGCTTTCTTT.

This clonotype was counted between two and nine times. J is TRBJ1-1 and V is TRBV6-6, with 8 positions matching TRBD1. The CDR3 is 14 amino acids. Per the germline V gene, CDR1 is MNHNY and CDR2 is SVGAGI (reference sequence). V was pared by 8 bases and J by 1 base, with 6 bases of the junction left unmatched. The CDR3 region is CASDDTGGNTEAFF. CDR3 nucleotide sequence: TGTGCCAGCGATGACACAGGGGGGAACACTGAAGCTTTCTTT.